The clone carrying this T cell receptor (beta chain) has a handful of counts. Antigen: not known. The source of the sample is a study of T cells in Graves' hyperthyroidism and ophthalmopathy. Template material for amplifying TCR beta CDR3 regions consisted of RNA transcripts. A set of HTBI primers served as the primers for a first-round RT-PCR of the TCR CDR3. TCRdb fed the multiplex PCR reads into MiXCR, producing one record per CDR3 protein. The sample lists approximately 370,000 distinct CDR3 sequences, approximately 18% occurring once. Aged 18 to 65, the patients had hyperthyroidism that was newly diagnosed and had lasted under 2 months. This CDR3 is 13 amino acids long. The germline V gene encodes CDR1 MNHNS and CDR2 SASEGT. Trimming shortened V by 5 bases and J by 8 bases, and 13 bases separated the two germline ends. Broader study findings: From stable hyperthyroidism, ophthalmopathy was set apart by a 13 V-J model. The majority of expanded thyroid clonotypes above 0.001 also appeared in blood.

The rearrangement uses TRBV6-1 and TRBJ2-1; D is unresolved. The sequencing sample was made of blood. The receptor's source is a woman in her twenties or thirties with Graves' hyperthyroidism that later progressed to Graves' ophthalmopathy. The CDR3 protein is CASSSLRLDEQFF. In DNA form, the CDR3 reads TGTGCCAGCAGTAGCCTACGGCTGGATGAGCAGTTCTTC.